The 19 T cell receptor beta chains below all came from one sample that was sequenced in a study of early T cells in non-severe SARS-CoV-2 infection. TCRdb fed the 5' RACE reads into MiXCR, producing one record per CDR3 protein. There are about 110,000 distinct CDR3 sequences in the sample; around 10% occur only once, and approximately 7.3% lies in the top ten. Specimen: whole blood. These receptors were taken from an adult who was a healthcare worker with PCR-confirmed SARS-CoV-2 infection or an uninfected control (not recorded which).

This clonotype was observed a few times. The V and J genes are TRBV7-8 and TRBJ2-2; D is uncertain. The CDR3 totals 14 residues. Germline V CDR1 and CDR2: SGHVS, FQNEAQ. V dropped 5 bases and J dropped 3 bases, with 10 bases sitting between them. The CDR3 bases are TGTGCCAGCAGCCGTAACAGCTACACCGGGGAGCTGTTTTTT. Protein sequence: CASSRNSYTGELFF.

This clonotype appeared once. The rearrangement uses TRBV29-1 and TRBJ2-3; 9 bases match TRBD2. The length of the CDR3 is 12 residues. J was trimmed by 3 bases and V by 7 bases; bases with no gene match: 2. Germline V gene lookup returns CDR1 SQVTM and CDR2 ANQGSEA. The CDR3 spells CSGGRGTDTQYF. CDR3 sequence (DNA): TGCAGCGGCGGGAGGGGGACAGATACGCAGTATTTT.

This clonotype was detected many times. The chain recombines TRBV7-9 with TRBJ2-5; 7 nucleotides align to TRBD1. The germline gives CDR1 SEHNR, CDR2 FQNEAQ (reference sequence). The CDR3 consists of 16 residues. With 3 bases clipped from V and 2 bases from J, the junction kept 9 bases outside the gene matches. CDR3 region: CASSFPSTGQQETQYF. CDR3 nucleotide sequence: TGTGCCAGCAGCTTCCCTTCGACAGGGCAACAAGAGACCCAGTACTTC.

The sample holds a few counts of this clonotype. The gene calls are TRBV9 and TRBJ2-7, with 7 bases identical to TRBD1. CDR1 SGDLS and CDR2 YYNGEE come from the germline V gene. With 0 bases clipped from V and 0 bases from J, the junction kept 3 bases outside the gene matches. This CDR3 is 15 amino acids long. The CDR3 DNA follows: TGTGCCAGCAGCGTAGGAGGGGACAGCTCCTACGAGCAGTACTTC. Amino acids: CASSVGGDSSYEQYF.

This clonotype has a count of ten or more. The chain has TRBV29-1 and TRBJ2-1; TRBD1 matches at 11 bases. This CDR3 comprises 14 residues. The V segment lost 7 bases and the J segment 9 bases; nucleotides outside the gene matches: 11. CDR1 and CDR2 (germline): SQVTM, ANQGSEA. The CDR3 coding sequence is TGCAGCGCACCCGGGACAGGGGGAAACGGTGAGCAGTTCTTC. This gives the protein CSAPGTGGNGEQFF.

The sample holds many counts of this clonotype. V gene TRBV11-2 combines with J gene TRBJ2-3; perhaps TRBD1 as D (5 bases). With 5 bases removed from V and 5 bases from J, the gap between germline ends came to 20 bases. This CDR3 comprises 16 residues. CDR1 SGHAT and CDR2 FQNNGV come from the germline V gene. The CDR3 sequence is CASSHRPHRRGDTQYF. Written as DNA, the CDR3 is TGTGCCAGCAGCCACAGGCCCCACAGGAGAGGAGATACGCAGTATTTT.

This clonotype was recorded many times. The chain combines TRBV7-2 with TRBJ2-7; the D call may be TRBD1 or TRBD2 (6 bases each). The germline V and J ends were trimmed by 9 bases and 0 bases, with 9 bases remaining between them. The CDR3 runs to 12 residues. The germline V gene encodes CDR1 SGHTA and CDR2 FQGNSA. In nucleotides, the CDR3 is TGTGCCAGGGAGGGGGTCTCCTACGAGCAGTACTTC. Encoded protein: CAREGVSYEQYF.

The chain recombines TRBV12-3 or TRBV12-4 with TRBJ1-3; tentative D call: TRBD1 (6 bases). The CDR3 loop spans 12 amino acids. Trimming pared 8 bases from V and 2 bases from J, leaving 7 bases between. CDR3 coding DNA: TGTGCCAGCGACAGGCCTGGAAACACCATATATTTT. Translated: CASDRPGNTIYF.

This clonotype was found a few times. The chain combines TRBV7-9 with TRBJ2-7; D might be TRBD2 (5 bases). Trimming pared 5 bases from V and 7 bases from J, leaving 24 bases between. The germline gives CDR1 SEHNR, CDR2 FQNEAQ (reference sequence). The CDR3 runs to 16 residues. The DNA for the CDR3 is TGTGCCAGCAGCGAGAGCGGCCTAGCACGCCGAGGGGAGCAGTACTTC. It yields the protein CASSESGLARRGEQYF.

The chain recombines TRBV15 with TRBJ2-7; 8 nucleotides align to TRBD2. The V gene end was trimmed by 4 bases and the J gene end by 3 bases; junction bases not matched to a gene: 2. The CDR3 runs 13 residues. Germline V CDR1 and CDR2: LNHNV, YYDKDF (reference sequence). The CDR3 DNA sequence: TGTGCCACCAGCATCGCGGGGGGCTACGAGCAGTACTTC. Protein product: CATSIAGGYEQYF.

This clonotype occurred many times. The chain couples TRBV6-1 to TRBJ2-3; 10 bases align to TRBD2. Germline V gene lookup returns CDR1 MNHNS and CDR2 SASEGT. The CDR3 runs 16 residues. V lost 5 bases, J lost 4 bases, and 9 bases stayed unmatched. CDR3 loop: CASSSYLGTSADTQYF. For the CDR3, the DNA is TGTGCCAGCAGTTCCTACCTCGGGACTAGCGCAGATACGCAGTATTTT.

A word on this clonotype: A much larger clone sits a single nucleotide away, making a read error possible. The chain uses TRBV7-7 and TRBJ2-3, with D uncertain. Trimming removed 2 bases at V and 6 bases at J, with 9 bases between. CDR3 length: 13 residues. In germline, CDR1 is SSHAT, CDR2 FNYEAQ (reference sequence). The CDR3 reads CASSLQFPDTQYF. DNA for the CDR3: TGTGCCAGCAGCTTACAGTTTCCTGATACGCAGTATTTT.

The chain carries TRBV5-4 and TRBJ2-7; possible D gene TRBD1, 6 bases. V was clipped by 2 bases and J by 9 bases, with 9 bases between them. This CDR3 contains 11 residues. Per germline, CDR1 SGHNT and CDR2 YYREEE (reference sequence). The CDR3 DNA is TGTGCCAGCAGCTTCGGGACAAGGCAGTACTTC. Translation gives CASSFGTRQYF. The full variable domain, its missing parts supplied by reference TRBV5-4 and TRBJ2-7, is ETGVTQSPTHLIKTRGQQVTLRCSSQSGHNTVSWYQQALGQGPQFIFQYYREEENGRGNFPPRFSGLQFPNYSSELNVNALELDDSALYLCASSFGTRQYFGPGTRLTVT.

This clonotype was recorded at least ten times. The chain employs TRBV27 and TRBJ2-3, with 11 positions matching TRBD2. CDR1 is MNHEY, CDR2 SMNVEV, per germline (reference sequence). This CDR3 has 21 residues. The J segment lost 0 bases and the V segment lost 4 bases, leaving 18 bases of the junction unmatched. The CDR3 DNA reads TGTGCCAGCAGTTCCAATCCTCCCTCAACCGGGACTAGCGGAAGCACAGATACGCAGTATTTT. Its protein product is CASSSNPPSTGTSGSTDTQYF.

This clonotype came up a few times. This chain uses TRBV7-6 with TRBJ2-1; TRBD2 matches at 7 bases. With V trimmed by 5 bases and J by 1 base, 5 bases remained unmatched. The germline CDR1 and CDR2 sequences are SGHVS and FNYEAQ. The CDR3 extends over 15 amino acids. The CDR3, as DNA: TGTGCCAGCAGCCCGGGGACTATTTCCTACAATGAGCAGTTCTTC. Its protein is CASSPGTISYNEQFF.

The chain has TRBV20-1 and TRBJ2-2; TRBD1 matches 8 bases. Looked up from germline, CDR1 is DFQATT and CDR2 is SNEGSKA (reference sequence). V lost 3 bases to trimming and J lost 6 bases; unmatched junction nucleotides: 3. CDR3 size: 13 residues. CDR3 nucleotides: TGCAGTGCTAGCGGACAGGGTGCCGGGGAGCTGTTTTTT. It translates to CSASGQGAGELFF.

The rearrangement links TRBV3-1 to TRBJ1-3, with 7 bases that match TRBD1. The junction had 9 bases not matched to a gene; V was cut back by 2 bases and J by 8 bases. This CDR3 is 15 amino acids long. The germline gives CDR1 LGHDT, CDR2 YNNKEL (reference sequence). CDR3 nucleotide sequence: TGTGCCAGCAGCCAAAGTTCCGGGACAGCGGACACCATATATTTT. It specifies CASSQSSGTADTIYF.

This clonotype was counted ten times or more. The rearrangement links TRBV10-3 to TRBJ2-5; 7 nucleotides agree with TRBD1. The V and J ends lost 4 bases and 3 bases, in that order; junction bases with no gene match: 5. The germline V gene encodes CDR1 ENHRY and CDR2 SYGVKD. The CDR3 is 14 residues long. The chain's CDR3 is CAISGSGTEETQYF. Here the CDR3 DNA reads TGTGCCATCAGTGGTTCCGGGACAGAAGAGACCCAGTACTTC.

This rearrangement joins TRBV29-1 to TRBJ2-6; a weak D match, TRBD1 (6 bases). Trimming took off 6 bases at V and 2 bases at J, with 11 bases between the two ends. From germline, CDR1 is SQVTM and CDR2 ANQGSEA. The CDR3 totals 14 residues. The CDR3 reads CSVKDRTGANVLTF. CDR3 bases: TGCAGCGTGAAAGACAGGACTGGGGCCAACGTCCTGACTTTC.